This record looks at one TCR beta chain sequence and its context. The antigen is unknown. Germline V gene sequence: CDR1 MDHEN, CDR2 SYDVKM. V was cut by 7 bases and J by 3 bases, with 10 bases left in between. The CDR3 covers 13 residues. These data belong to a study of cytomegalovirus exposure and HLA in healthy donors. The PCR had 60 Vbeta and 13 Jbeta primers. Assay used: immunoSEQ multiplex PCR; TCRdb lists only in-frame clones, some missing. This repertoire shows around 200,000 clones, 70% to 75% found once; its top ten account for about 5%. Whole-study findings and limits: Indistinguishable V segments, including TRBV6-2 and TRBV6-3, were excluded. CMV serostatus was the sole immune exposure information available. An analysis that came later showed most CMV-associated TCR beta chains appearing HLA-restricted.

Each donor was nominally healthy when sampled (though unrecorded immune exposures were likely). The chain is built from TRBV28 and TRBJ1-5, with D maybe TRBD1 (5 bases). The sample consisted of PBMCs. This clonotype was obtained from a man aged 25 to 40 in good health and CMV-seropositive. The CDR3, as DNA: TGTGCCAGCATTGCGGGGCCCAATCAGCCCCAGCATTTT. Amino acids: CASIAGPNQPQHF.